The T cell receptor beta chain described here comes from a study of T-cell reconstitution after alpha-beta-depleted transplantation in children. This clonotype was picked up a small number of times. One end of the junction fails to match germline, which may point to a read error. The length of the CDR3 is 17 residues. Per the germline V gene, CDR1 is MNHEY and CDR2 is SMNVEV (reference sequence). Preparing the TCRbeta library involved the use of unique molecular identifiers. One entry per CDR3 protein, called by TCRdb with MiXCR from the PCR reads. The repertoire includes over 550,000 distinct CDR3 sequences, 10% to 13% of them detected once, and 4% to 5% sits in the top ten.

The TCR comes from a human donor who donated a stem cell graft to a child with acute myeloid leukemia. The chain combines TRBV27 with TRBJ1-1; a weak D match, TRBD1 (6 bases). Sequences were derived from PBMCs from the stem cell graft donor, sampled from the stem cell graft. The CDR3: CASRLFREGGMNTEAFF. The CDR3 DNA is TGTGCCAGCAGGTTATTTAGGGAGGGGGGGATGAACACTGAAGCTTTCTTT.